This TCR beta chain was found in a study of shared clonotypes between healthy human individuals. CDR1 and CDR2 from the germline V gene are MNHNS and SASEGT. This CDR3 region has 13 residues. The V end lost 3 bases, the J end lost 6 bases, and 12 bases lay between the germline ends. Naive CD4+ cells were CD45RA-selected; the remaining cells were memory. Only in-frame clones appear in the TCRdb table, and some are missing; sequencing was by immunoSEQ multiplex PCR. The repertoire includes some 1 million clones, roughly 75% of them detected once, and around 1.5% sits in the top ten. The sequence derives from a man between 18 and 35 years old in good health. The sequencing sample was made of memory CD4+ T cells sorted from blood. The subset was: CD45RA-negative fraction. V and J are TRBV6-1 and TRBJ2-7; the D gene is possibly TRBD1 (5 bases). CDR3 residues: CASSENFRGEQYF. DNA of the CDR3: TGTGCCAGCAGTGAGAACTTTAGGGGCGAGCAGTACTTC.